Reported below is one TCR beta chain. CDR1 is KGHDR, CDR2 SFDVKD, per germline. Trimming took off 9 bases at V and 6 bases at J, with 16 bases between the two ends. The CDR3 length is 14 residues. The data derive from a study of blood T cell repertoires in COVID-19. Here immunoSEQ multiplex PCR was the method, and the copy in TCRdb shows in-frame clones only, minus some. This table holds about 140,000 clones, roughly 80% found once. Input material: peripheral blood. This chain uses TRBV24-1 with TRBJ2-2, with a tentative D call TRBD1 (6 bases). The sequence came from a man aged 60 to 69 who had recovered from COVID-19. CDR3 residues: CATRPTGYPGELFF. CDR3 in DNA: TGTGCCACCCGCCCCACAGGGTACCCCGGGGAGCTGTTTTTT.